A single sample gave rise to the 16 T cell receptor beta chains below, sequenced in a study of shared clonotypes between healthy human individuals. Some clones are missing from TCRdb's copy, which holds only in-frame ones; the method was immunoSEQ multiplex PCR. This sample has 2 million to 2.5 million clones; more than 90% occur once, and the top ten carry around 0.13%. Sequenced sample: naive CD4+ T cells sorted from blood. Sample subset: CD45RA+ positively selected. The receptors were sampled from a young man in good health.

The V gene is TRBV30, the J gene TRBJ2-3; TRBD1 is a possible D gene (6 bases). CDR3 length: 15 residues. Per the germline V gene, CDR1 is GTSNPN and CDR2 is SVGIG (reference sequence). V lost 2 bases, J lost 0 bases, and 12 bases lay in between. The CDR3 loop reads CAWSWTEISTDTQYF. In nucleotides, the CDR3 is TGTGCCTGGAGTTGGACAGAGATTAGCACAGATACGCAGTATTTT.

V gene TRBV5-6 combines with J gene TRBJ2-2, with 11 bases matching TRBD1. Germline loops: CDR1 SGHDT, CDR2 YYEEEE. This CDR3 is 15 amino acids long. Germline trimming cut 3 bases from V and 5 bases from J; bases unmatched to any gene: 3. The CDR3 protein is CASSSRDRGTGELFF. The DNA for the CDR3 is TGTGCCAGCAGCTCCCGGGACAGGGGGACCGGGGAGCTGTTTTTT.

This chain links TRBV28 with TRBJ1-2; D uncertain. Germline V gene data show CDR1 as MDHEN and CDR2 as SYDVKM. The V gene lost 5 bases and the J gene lost 5 bases, with 9 bases spanning the gap. The CDR3 runs to 12 residues. The CDR3: CASSRSPYGYTF. The CDR3 coding sequence is TGTGCCAGCAGTCGCTCCCCTTATGGCTACACCTTC.

The chain has TRBV5-1 and TRBJ1-1; possibly TRBD1 for D (5 bases). Germline V gene sequence: CDR1 SGHRS, CDR2 YFSETQ. V gave up 2 bases and J gave up 8 bases, with 19 bases separating them. This CDR3 is 15 amino acids long. In DNA form, the CDR3 reads TGCGCCAGCAGCTTAAGACCCGGGACGGGCGGGGAAGCTTTCTTT. Its protein product is CASSLRPGTGGEAFF.

The chain joins TRBV5-1 to TRBJ1-5; 8 bases fit TRBD1. CDR1 is SGHRS and CDR2 is YFSETQ in the germline V gene. The CDR3 is 15 amino acids. J gave up 6 bases and V 0 bases, and 5 bases lay outside the gene matches. The CDR3 coding sequence is TGCGCCAGCAGCTTGGTACCAGGGGGCCTTCAGCCCCAGCATTTT. As protein: CASSLVPGGLQPQHF.

The chain carries TRBV6-5 and TRBJ2-7, with TRBD2 as a possible D gene (5 bases). V gave up 5 bases and J gave up 1 base, with 12 bases separating them. CDR3 size: 14 residues. Looked up from germline, CDR1 is MNHEY and CDR2 is SVGAGI. This CDR3 reads CASSLRATSYEQYF. CDR3 nucleotides: TGTGCCAGCAGTCTGAGGGCAACTTCCTACGAGCAGTACTTC.

Remarks on this clone: The sample holds other DNA sequences that translate to the same CDR3. The J gene is TRBJ2-5, the V gene TRBV11-2; 8 bases fit TRBD2. Germline V CDR1 and CDR2: SGHAT, FQNNGV. The CDR3 runs 14 residues. With V trimmed by 1 base and J by 5 bases, 3 bases remained unmatched. CDR3 residues: CASSLAGGPETQYF. CDR3 nucleotides: TGTGCCAGCAGCTTAGCGGGAGGGCCCGAGACCCAGTACTTC.

The V gene is TRBV7-3, the J gene TRBJ2-7; 8 bases match TRBD2. V trimming: 5 bases; J trimming: 2 bases; junction bases outside the gene matches: 5. CDR3 length equals 14 residues. Germline V gene data show CDR1 as SGHTA and CDR2 as FQGTGA. DNA of the CDR3: TGTGCCAGCAGCGTTAGCGGGGCTACCTACGAGCAGTACTTC. This sequence encodes CASSVSGATYEQYF.

The chain carries TRBV13 and TRBJ2-5; weak D call: TRBD2 (5 bases). Germline V CDR1 and CDR2: PRHDT, FYEKMQ (reference sequence). Trimming shortened V by 5 bases and J by 1 base, and 11 bases separated the two germline ends. The CDR3 has 14 amino acids. The CDR3 DNA reads as TGTGCCAGCAGCATCCGACTAACCCAAGAGACCCAGTACTTC. This gives the protein CASSIRLTQETQYF. Variable domain in full (rest from reference TRBV13 and TRBJ2-5): AAGVIQSPRHLIKEKRETATLKCYPIPRHDTVYWYQQGPGQDPQFLISFYEKMQSDKGSIPDRFSAQQFSDYHSELNMSSLELGDSALYFCASSIRLTQETQYFGPGTRLLVL.

The rearrangement joins TRBV2 to TRBJ2-1; 8 nucleotides agree with TRBD2. The CDR3 loop spans 15 amino acids. CDR1 and CDR2 from the germline V gene are SNHLY and FYNNEI. Trimming removed 4 bases from V and 6 bases from J; junction bases left unmatched: 8. The CDR3 DNA reads as TGTGCCAGCAGTGGGTCTAGCGGGTTTGTCAATGAGCAGTTCTTC. It specifies CASSGSSGFVNEQFF.

This rearrangement joins TRBV9 to TRBJ2-5; maybe TRBD2 (6 bases). The CDR3 runs to 14 residues. Trimming removed 4 bases from V and 3 bases from J, with 13 bases in between. Germline-derived CDR1 and CDR2 are SGDLS and YYNGEE. The CDR3, as DNA: TGTGCCAGCAGCCTACGGTGGGGGGAAGAGACCCAGTACTTC. This sequence encodes CASSLRWGEETQYF. Together with reference TRBV9 and TRBJ2-5, the CDR3 gives the full variable domain: DSGVTQTPKHLITATGQRVTLRCSPRSGDLSVYWYQQSLDQGLQFLIQYYNGEERAKGNILERFSAQQFPDLHSELNLSSLELGDSALYFCASSLRWGEETQYFGPGTRLLVL.

This sequence joins TRBV10-3 and TRBJ2-2; D is unclear. The length of the CDR3 is 13 residues. Trimming removed 5 bases from V and 3 bases from J, with 7 bases in between. Germline lookup yields CDR1 ENHRY and CDR2 SYGVKD. The CDR3 protein is CAISPSYTGELFF. CDR3 DNA sequence: TGTGCCATCAGTCCGAGCTACACCGGGGAGCTGTTTTTT.

V gene TRBV4-1 combines with J gene TRBJ1-6; D remains unclear. Trimming took off 1 base at V and 5 bases at J, with 9 bases between the two ends. The CDR3 spans 15 residues. Germline lookup yields CDR1 MGHRA and CDR2 YSYEKL. The CDR3 bases are TGCGCCAGCAGCCAAGTGTGGACGGATAATTCACCCCTCCACTTT. Protein sequence: CASSQVWTDNSPLHF.

This chain connects TRBV10-3 to TRBJ1-4; 10 bases align to TRBD1. The CDR3 runs to 14 residues. The junction had 11 bases not matched to a gene; V was cut back by 11 bases and J by 8 bases. Germline V CDR1 and CDR2: ENHRY, SYGVKD. DNA for the CDR3: TGTGCCGCCGGGGAGGGACAGGGGAGCGAAAAACTGTTTTTT. The encoded protein is CAAGEGQGSEKLFF.

This clone was seen only once. The J gene is TRBJ2-1, the V gene TRBV4-3, with D perhaps matching TRBD1 (6 bases). Trimming removed 5 bases from V and 2 bases from J, with 16 bases in between. The CDR3 covers 16 residues. The V gene's germline CDR1 is LGHNA and CDR2 YSLEER. The CDR3 region is CASSFASQGPYNEQFF. The CDR3 coding sequence is TGCGCCAGCAGCTTTGCGTCACAGGGTCCCTACAATGAGCAGTTCTTC.

As for this clone: The sample holds other DNA sequences that translate to the same CDR3. V and J are TRBV7-9 and TRBJ2-7; TRBD1 matches at 9 bases. V lost 5 bases and J lost 4; bases outside the gene matches: 6. This CDR3 has 14 amino acids. Germline V gene data show CDR1 as SEHNR and CDR2 as FQNEAQ (reference sequence). CDR3 protein: CASSRRDRAYEQYF. The CDR3 DNA is TGTGCCAGCAGCCGTAGGGACAGGGCATACGAGCAGTACTTC.